Listed here are 16 T cell receptor beta chains from one sample, sequenced in a study of Graves' ophthalmopathy and Graves' hyperthyroidism. RNA transcripts were the source from which TCR beta CDR3 regions were amplified. An initial RT-PCR round employing HTBI primers preceded a second-round multiplex PCR. One entry per CDR3 protein results from TCRdb running MiXCR on the multiplex PCR reads. The table shows about 500,000 distinct CDR3 sequences, with about 15% occurring only once. The sequenced material came from blood. The origin of the receptors is a woman in her 30s with Graves' ophthalmopathy.

This clonotype was detected ten times or more. The CDR3 is CASSLGRGQSGVLTF. The CDR3 DNA reads as TGTGCCAGCAGTTTAGGGAGGGGGCAAAGCGGCGTCCTGACTTTC. This chain joins TRBV12-3 or TRBV12-4 and TRBJ2-6; weak D call: TRBD1 (7 bases). V dropped 1 base and J dropped 12 bases, with 16 bases sitting between them. The CDR3 totals 15 residues.

Ten or more counts support this clonotype. CDR3 loop: CASSQDGMSLNQPQHF. CDR3 nucleotides: TGCGCCAGCAGCCAAGATGGAATGTCCCTCAATCAGCCCCAGCATTTT. The rearrangement uses TRBV4-1 and TRBJ1-5, with D unresolved. Trimming pared 0 bases from V and 3 bases from J, leaving 12 bases between. CDR3 length equals 16 residues. CDR1 is MGHRA, CDR2 YSYEKL, per germline.

This clonotype was detected ten times or more. The CDR3 is CASSLSVDETQYF. The CDR3 region has the DNA TGTGCCAGCAGTTTATCCGTTGACGAGACCCAGTACTTC. The chain employs TRBV27 and TRBJ2-5; D not resolved. Germline CDR1 is MNHEY and CDR2 is SMNVEV (reference sequence). This CDR3 is 13 amino acids long. Deletions cut 0 bases from V and 5 bases from J, with 7 bases between.

Note on this clonotype: Germline is not matched at one junction end, which may reflect a read error. The gene calls are TRBV19 and TRBJ1-1; 8 bases align to TRBD1. The CDR3 is 14 amino acids. CDR1 and CDR2 (germline): LNHDA, SQIVND (reference sequence). The CDR3, as DNA: TGTGCCAGTAGTCCGAACAGGGGGTACACTGAAGCTTGCTTT. Its translation: CASSPNRGYTEACF.

This clonotype has at least ten counts. This chain connects TRBV6-2 or TRBV6-3 to TRBJ2-7; 9 bases agree with TRBD1. Germline assignment: CDR1 MNHEY and CDR2 SVGEGT. The CDR3 runs to 15 residues. The V and J ends lost 4 bases and 3 bases, in that order; junction bases with no gene match: 7. This chain's CDR3 is CASSFTGTGYYEQYF. In nucleotides, the CDR3 is TGTGCCAGCAGTTTTACCGGGACAGGGTACTACGAGCAGTACTTC.

This clonotype was observed at least ten times. The V gene is TRBV6-2 or TRBV6-3, the J gene TRBJ1-2, with a tentative D call TRBD1 (6 bases). The germline V and J ends were trimmed by 6 bases and 8 bases, with 10 bases remaining between them. The CDR3 runs to 11 residues. Germline V gene lookup returns CDR1 MNHEY and CDR2 SVGEGT. CDR3 in DNA: TGTGCCAGCAGGGAGGGGGGCGGCTACACCTTC. Protein sequence: CASREGGGYTF.

In this sample, this clonotype turned up a few times. The chain is built from TRBV11-2 and TRBJ2-4, with 8 bases lining up with TRBD2. Germline V gene data show CDR1 as SGHAT and CDR2 as FQNNGV. The CDR3 consists of 19 residues. V shed 5 bases, J shed 2 bases, and the junction held 17 bases outside the gene matches. In DNA form, the CDR3 reads TGTGCCAGCAGCCTAGGGGGGGCTAGCGGGCTCCTAACCAAAAACATTCAGTACTTC. This sequence encodes CASSLGGASGLLTKNIQYF.

This clonotype was seen at least ten times. The rearrangement joins TRBV6-5 to TRBJ1-1; tentatively, D is TRBD1 (5 bases). This CDR3 spans 14 amino acids. Germline CDR1 is MNHEY and CDR2 is SVGAGI. V was trimmed by 2 bases and J by 5 bases, leaving 12 bases between them. The CDR3 sequence: CASSYSGAWTEAFF. CDR3 bases: TGTGCCAGCAGTTACAGCGGGGCGTGGACTGAAGCTTTCTTT.

In this sample, this clonotype turned up many times. V and J are TRBV9 and TRBJ2-7; possibly TRBD1 or TRBD2 for D (6 bases each). Germline V CDR1 and CDR2: SGDLS, YYNGEE. The CDR3 runs to 14 residues. Trimming stripped 1 base from V and 7 bases from J, with 15 bases between. The CDR3 reads CASSVSSGAGEQYF. The CDR3 DNA reads TGTGCCAGCAGCGTATCCTCGGGGGCGGGAGAGCAGTACTTC.

Ten or more counts support this clonotype. V gene TRBV29-1 combines with J gene TRBJ1-1; no clear D. The CDR3 has 14 amino acids. Germline V lookup: CDR1 SQVTM, CDR2 ANQGSEA. V was clipped by 6 bases and J by 5 bases, with 19 bases between them. This CDR3 is CSVKLWISRTEAFF. CDR3 nucleotides: TGCAGCGTGAAGTTGTGGATTTCAAGGACTGAAGCTTTCTTT.

In this sample, this clonotype turned up many times. This chain uses TRBV20-1 with TRBJ2-7; 8 bases are a match to TRBD1. The CDR3 loop spans 13 amino acids. Germline-derived CDR1 and CDR2 are DFQATT and SNEGSKA (reference sequence). Trimming at V came to 6 bases and at J to 5 bases, leaving 9 bases not matched to a gene. The CDR3 DNA follows: TGCAGTGCCGGGGACAGGACCTCGGACGAGCAGTACTTC. Translation: CSAGDRTSDEQYF.

CDR3 nucleotides: TGTGCCTGGAGTGTATCGGCCAACACTGAAGCTTTCTTT. It is translated as CAWSVSANTEAFF. The rearrangement joins TRBV30 to TRBJ1-1, with D uncertain. This CDR3 spans 13 amino acids. CDR1 is GTSNPN, CDR2 SVGIG, per germline (reference sequence). Trimming removed 0 bases from V and 2 bases from J, with 7 bases in between.

This clonotype was seen at least ten times. The chain has TRBV30 and TRBJ2-5, with 9 positions matching TRBD2. The CDR3 loop spans 17 amino acids. V gave up 0 bases and J gave up 6 bases; unmatched junction bases: 14. Germline V CDR1 and CDR2: GTSNPN, SVGIG (reference sequence). In DNA form, the CDR3 reads TGTGCCTGGAGTGTGAAGGGTAGCGGGGGTCGGGTTAAGACCCAGTACTTC. It codes for CAWSVKGSGGRVKTQYF.

This clonotype was detected many times. The genes are TRBV20-1 and TRBJ1-6; 7 bases map to TRBD1. Germline values: CDR1 DFQATT, CDR2 SNEGSKA (reference sequence). CDR3 length equals 13 residues. The CDR3 spells CSATTGVDSPLHF. For the CDR3, the DNA is TGCAGCGCCACCACAGGGGTTGATTCACCCCTCCACTTT.

At least ten counts were recorded for this clonotype. This chain uses TRBV30 with TRBJ1-1, with 8 bases that match TRBD1. The CDR3 has 15 amino acids. Germline V CDR1 and CDR2: GTSNPN, SVGIG (reference sequence). Trimming at V came to 2 bases and at J to 1 base, leaving 6 bases not matched to a gene. The CDR3 region is CAWSTWTGKNTEAFF. The CDR3 nucleotides read TGTGCCTGGAGTACTTGGACAGGGAAGAACACTGAAGCTTTCTTT.

The chain employs TRBV13 and TRBJ2-7, with D possibly called TRBD1 or TRBD2 (6 bases each). With 3 bases removed from V and 1 base from J, the gap between germline ends came to 16 bases. CDR1 is PRHDT, CDR2 FYEKMQ, per germline (reference sequence). This CDR3 region has 16 residues. CDR3 sequence reads: CASSLMGAGKSYEQYF. For the CDR3, the DNA is TGTGCCAGCAGCTTGATGGGGGCGGGAAAATCCTACGAGCAGTACTTC.